These 19 T cell receptor beta chains originate from one sample sequenced in a study of T cell responses to AZD1222 COVID-19 vaccine. Libraries were prepared by immunoSEQ multiplex PCR; TCRdb keeps only in-frame clonotypes and omits some of them. This table has about 150,000 clones, around 87% appearing once. The sequenced sample was peripheral blood, obtained 28 days after the second AZD1222 dose. The receptors shown here come from an adult who received the AZD1222 COVID-19 vaccine.

The gene calls are TRBV7-2 and TRBJ2-1, with D possibly TRBD2 on 5 matching bases. Germline V gives CDR1 SGHTA, CDR2 FQGNSA. Trimming removed 3 bases at V and 9 bases at J, with 18 bases between. The CDR3 length is 15 residues. The CDR3 nucleotides read TGTGCCAGCAGCTTGCTAACTAGTGTACAATCTGAGCAGTTCTTC. It encodes CASSLLTSVQSEQFF.

The CDR3 sequence is CASSLGQNTGELFF. CDR3 DNA: TGTGCCAGCAGCTTAGGACAGAACACCGGGGAGCTGTTTTTT. V usage is TRBV5-4 and J usage is TRBJ2-2, with D possibly matching TRBD1 (5 bases). The V gene's germline CDR1 is SGHNT and CDR2 YYREEE (reference sequence). V lost 2 bases and J lost 1, with 6 bases in between. The CDR3 has 14 residues.

The genes are TRBV28 and TRBJ2-1; possibly TRBD1 for D (5 bases). Germline values: CDR1 MDHEN, CDR2 SYDVKM. The V end lost 6 bases, the J end lost 7 bases, and 19 bases lay between the germline ends. The CDR3 is 15 residues long. The CDR3: CASSLVTALGNEQFF. The CDR3 coding sequence is TGTGCCAGCAGCCTCGTGACAGCCCTGGGGAATGAGCAGTTCTTC.

The chain links TRBV7-3 to TRBJ2-2; tentatively, D is TRBD2 (6 bases). V was pared by 4 bases and J by 6 bases, with 12 bases between. Per the germline V gene, CDR1 is SGHTA and CDR2 is FQGTGA. This CDR3 has 14 residues. The CDR3 DNA reads as TGTGCCAGCAGCTCATTACTAGCTCCCGGGGAGCTGTTTTTT. This codes for CASSSLLAPGELFF. Together with reference TRBV7-3 and TRBJ2-2, the CDR3 gives the full variable domain: GAGVSQTPSNKVTEKGKYVELRCDPISGHTALYWYRQSLGQGPEFLIYFQGTGAADDSGLPNDRFFAVRPEGSVSTLKIQRTERGDSAVYLCASSSLLAPGELFFGEGSRLTVL.

The rearrangement links TRBV6-2 or TRBV6-3 to TRBJ2-7; TRBD2 might be the D (6 bases). Germline V gene lookup returns CDR1 MNHEY and CDR2 SVGEGT. This CDR3 is built from 15 residues. V was clipped by 2 bases and J by 1 base, with 12 bases between them. CDR3 nucleotides: TGTGCCAGCAGTTACAGGATAGCGGCTTCCTACGAGCAGTACTTC. Encoded protein: CASSYRIAASYEQYF.

In regard to this clone: Germline is not matched at one junction end, which may reflect a read error. J is TRBJ1-5 and V is TRBV14, with D possibly TRBD1 on 5 matching bases. Germline CDR1 is SGHDN and CDR2 is FVKESK. The CDR3 sequence is 18 residues long. CDR3: CASSQEWQGRGSDQPQHF. The DNA for the CDR3 is TGTGCCAGCAGCCAAGAATGGCAGGGAAGGGGTAGCGATCAGCCCCAGCATTTT.

In DNA form, the CDR3 reads TGCGCCAGCAGTTCCGGGACTAGCGGGAGCCACGAGCAGTACTTC. It translates to CASSSGTSGSHEQYF. V gene TRBV23-1 combines with J gene TRBJ2-7, with 14 bases identical to TRBD2. TRBV23-1 is filed as an ORF, its function uncertain. J was trimmed by 5 bases and V by 5 bases; bases with no gene match: 5. The CDR3 has 15 residues.

This chain links TRBV13 with TRBJ1-4; no definite D call. CDR1 is PRHDT and CDR2 is FYEKMQ in the germline V gene (reference sequence). CDR3 length: 13 amino acids. Trimming left V 4 bases short and J 5 bases short, with 8 bases between. The CDR3 nucleotides are TGTGCCAGCAGCTCTAGACCAAATGAAAAACTGTTTTTT. Translation: CASSSRPNEKLFF. Complete variable domain (other parts from reference TRBV13 and TRBJ1-4): AAGVIQSPRHLIKEKRETATLKCYPIPRHDTVYWYQQGPGQDPQFLISFYEKMQSDKGSIPDRFSAQQFSDYHSELNMSSLELGDSALYFCASSSRPNEKLFFGSGTQLSVL.

CDR3 nucleotide sequence: TGTGCCAGCAGTAAAACTAGCGGGAGAGGAAGCACAGATACGCAGTATTTT. Translating gives CASSKTSGRGSTDTQYF. The chain combines TRBV28 with TRBJ2-3; 11 nucleotides align to TRBD2. Per the germline V gene, CDR1 is MDHEN and CDR2 is SYDVKM. This CDR3 is built from 17 residues. V dropped 5 bases and J dropped 0; count of bases not matched to a gene: 7.

The rearrangement uses TRBV6-5 and TRBJ1-1; tentatively, D is TRBD1 (5 bases). Germline values: CDR1 MNHEY, CDR2 SVGAGI. Trimming took off 6 bases at V and 4 bases at J, with 12 bases between the two ends. The length of the CDR3 is 13 residues. CDR3 in amino acids: CASRRGEGTEAFF. The CDR3 DNA reads as TGTGCCAGCAGGCGGGGCGAGGGCACTGAAGCTTTCTTT.

The gene calls are TRBV4-1 and TRBJ1-2; 12 bases are a match to TRBD1. Unmatched junction bases numbered 11, after V lost 4 bases and J lost 8 bases. The germline V gene encodes CDR1 MGHRA and CDR2 YSYEKL. The length of the CDR3 is 16 residues. This CDR3 is CASSPIPGQGAEGYTF. The CDR3 bases are TGCGCCAGCAGCCCTATTCCGGGACAGGGGGCGGAGGGCTACACCTTC.

V is TRBV5-1 and J is TRBJ2-3; D gene unclear. The V end was cut by 6 bases, the J end by 4 bases, with 6 bases between. The germline V gene has CDR1 SGHRS and CDR2 YFSETQ. This CDR3 spans 11 amino acids. Here the CDR3 reads CASTTSDTQYF. The DNA of the CDR3 is TGCGCCAGCACGACTTCAGATACGCAGTATTTT.

This clone was seen a single time. The chain couples TRBV19 to TRBJ1-4; D is perhaps TRBD1 (5 bases). The CDR3 is 17 residues long. In germline, CDR1 is LNHDA, CDR2 SQIVND (reference sequence). With 2 bases removed from V and 0 bases from J, the gap between germline ends came to 13 bases. CDR3 nucleotide sequence: TGTGCCAGTAGTATACAGGGAACCTCCGCAACTAATGAAAAACTGTTTTTT. It specifies CASSIQGTSATNEKLFF.

V usage is TRBV5-4 and J usage is TRBJ2-1; 11 nucleotides align to TRBD1. CDR1 and CDR2 (germline): SGHNT, YYREEE (reference sequence). With V trimmed by 4 bases and J by 8 bases, 11 bases remained unmatched. The CDR3 has 16 residues. This chain's CDR3 is CASSPLRDRGGHEQFF. Here the CDR3 DNA reads TGTGCCAGCAGCCCCCTAAGGGACAGGGGGGGACATGAGCAGTTCTTC.

This chain joins TRBV5-4 and TRBJ2-7; 9 positions agree with TRBD2. CDR1 and CDR2 (germline): SGHNT, YYREEE (reference sequence). V was pared by 4 bases and J by 13 bases, with 9 bases of the junction left unmatched. The CDR3 contains 12 residues. The CDR3 sequence is CASSLKSSGKYF. CDR3 sequence (DNA): TGTGCCAGCAGCCTGAAGTCTAGCGGGAAATACTTC.

This clone appeared a single time. V and J are TRBV28 and TRBJ1-5; D is possibly TRBD1 (6 bases). V lost 5 bases, J lost 7 bases, and 15 bases lay in between. The CDR3 runs to 14 residues. CDR1 is MDHEN, CDR2 SYDVKM, per germline. The CDR3 here is CASSKPQGWQPQHF. As DNA, the CDR3 is TGTGCCAGCAGTAAACCACAGGGTTGGCAGCCCCAGCATTTT.

J is TRBJ1-3 and V is TRBV12-3 or TRBV12-4, with D possibly matching TRBD1 (6 bases). The V and J ends lost 2 bases and 4 bases respectively, with 6 bases between them. The CDR3 sequence is 13 residues long. CDR3 in amino acids: CASSLTGGNTIYF. As DNA, the CDR3 is TGTGCCAGCAGTTTAACAGGGGGAAACACCATATATTTT.

The chain carries TRBV9 and TRBJ2-1; 11 positions agree with TRBD2. The CDR3 has 21 residues. Germline values: CDR1 SGDLS, CDR2 YYNGEE. V shed 3 bases, J shed 0 bases, and the junction held 17 bases outside the gene matches. The CDR3 sequence: CASSEGHPGLADISSYNEQFF. DNA for the CDR3: TGTGCCAGCAGCGAGGGACATCCGGGACTAGCGGATATAAGCTCCTACAATGAGCAGTTCTTC.

This clone came up once. V gene TRBV7-9 combines with J gene TRBJ2-1; a weak D match, TRBD1 (6 bases). V shed 3 bases and J shed 0 bases, with 9 bases lying between them. Germline CDR1 and CDR2: SEHNR and FQNEAQ (reference sequence). The CDR3 is 15 amino acids. The CDR3 here is CASSLGTTSYNEQFF. In nucleotides, the CDR3 is TGTGCCAGCAGCTTGGGGACAACCTCCTACAATGAGCAGTTCTTC.